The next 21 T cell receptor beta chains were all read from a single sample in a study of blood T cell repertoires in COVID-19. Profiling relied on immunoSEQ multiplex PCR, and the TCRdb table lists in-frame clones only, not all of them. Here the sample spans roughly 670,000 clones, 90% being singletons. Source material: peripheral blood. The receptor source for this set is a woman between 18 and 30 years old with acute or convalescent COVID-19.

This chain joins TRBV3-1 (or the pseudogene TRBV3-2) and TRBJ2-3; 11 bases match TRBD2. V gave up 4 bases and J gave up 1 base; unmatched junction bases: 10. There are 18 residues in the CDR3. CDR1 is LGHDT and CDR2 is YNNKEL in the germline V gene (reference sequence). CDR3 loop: CASSLLAGGPIGTDTQYF. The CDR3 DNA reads TGTGCCAGCAGCCTATTAGCGGGGGGGCCGATCGGCACAGATACGCAGTATTTT.

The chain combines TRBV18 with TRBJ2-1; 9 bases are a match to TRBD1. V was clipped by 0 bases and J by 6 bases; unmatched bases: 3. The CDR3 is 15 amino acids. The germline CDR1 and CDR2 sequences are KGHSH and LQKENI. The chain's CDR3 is CASSPPGQGGNEQFF. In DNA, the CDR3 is TGTGCCAGCTCACCACCGGGACAGGGTGGCAATGAGCAGTTCTTC.

The CDR3 region is CASTPRGVEGQPQHF. CDR3 bases: TGCGCCAGCACCCCTCGGGGGGTGGAGGGACAGCCCCAGCATTTT. The V gene is TRBV10-1, the J gene TRBJ1-5, with a possible D match to TRBD1 (5 bases). CDR3 length: 15 residues. Trimming removed 7 bases at V and 7 bases at J, with 20 bases between. Germline CDR1 WNHNN, CDR2 SYGVQD (reference sequence).

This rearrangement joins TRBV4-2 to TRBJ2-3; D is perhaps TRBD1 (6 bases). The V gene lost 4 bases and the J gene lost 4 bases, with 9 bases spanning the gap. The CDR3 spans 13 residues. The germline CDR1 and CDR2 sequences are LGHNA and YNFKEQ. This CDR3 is CASSLGTPDTQYF. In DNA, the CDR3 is TGTGCCAGCAGCCTTGGGACACCAGATACGCAGTATTTT.

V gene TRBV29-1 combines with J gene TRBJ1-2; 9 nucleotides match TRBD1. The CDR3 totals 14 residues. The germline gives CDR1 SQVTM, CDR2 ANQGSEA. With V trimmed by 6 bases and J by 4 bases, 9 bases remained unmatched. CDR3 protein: CSVTGGSRGYGYTF. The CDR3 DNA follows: TGCAGCGTAACAGGGGGCTCGAGGGGCTATGGCTACACCTTC.

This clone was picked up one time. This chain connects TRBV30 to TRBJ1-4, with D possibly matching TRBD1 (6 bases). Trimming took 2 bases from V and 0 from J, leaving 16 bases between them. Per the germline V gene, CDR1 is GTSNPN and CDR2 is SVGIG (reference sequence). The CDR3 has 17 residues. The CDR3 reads CAWSRGGPLATNEKLFF. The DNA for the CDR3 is TGTGCCTGGAGTCGGGGGGGGCCTCTTGCAACTAATGAAAAACTGTTTTTT.

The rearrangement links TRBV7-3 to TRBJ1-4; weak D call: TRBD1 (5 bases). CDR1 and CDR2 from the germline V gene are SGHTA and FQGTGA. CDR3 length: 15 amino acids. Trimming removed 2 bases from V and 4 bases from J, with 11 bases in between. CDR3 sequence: CASSLGPGGNEKLFF. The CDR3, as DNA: TGTGCCAGCAGCTTAGGCCCCGGGGGTAATGAAAAACTGTTTTTT.

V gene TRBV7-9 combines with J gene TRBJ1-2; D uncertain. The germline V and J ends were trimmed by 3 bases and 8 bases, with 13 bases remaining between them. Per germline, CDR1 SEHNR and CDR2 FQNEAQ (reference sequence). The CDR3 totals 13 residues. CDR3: CASSFAGIRGYTF. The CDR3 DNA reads TGTGCCAGCAGCTTTGCGGGGATTCGGGGCTACACCTTC.

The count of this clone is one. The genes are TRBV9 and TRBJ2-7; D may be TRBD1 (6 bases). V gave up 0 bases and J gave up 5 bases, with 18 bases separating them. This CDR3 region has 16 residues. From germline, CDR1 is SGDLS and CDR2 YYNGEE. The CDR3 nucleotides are TGTGCCAGCAGCGTAGAGGCTGGGGGCCCAGGCCACGAGCAGTACTTC. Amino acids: CASSVEAGGPGHEQYF.

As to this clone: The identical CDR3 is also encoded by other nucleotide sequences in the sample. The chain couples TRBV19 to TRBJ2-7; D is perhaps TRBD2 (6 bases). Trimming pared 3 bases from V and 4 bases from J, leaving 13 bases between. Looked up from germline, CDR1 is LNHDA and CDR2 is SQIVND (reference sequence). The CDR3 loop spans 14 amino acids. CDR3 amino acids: CASSIGGTGYEQYF. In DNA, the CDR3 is TGTGCCAGTAGTATCGGGGGTACTGGGTACGAGCAGTACTTC. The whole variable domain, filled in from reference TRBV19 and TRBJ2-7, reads DGGITQSPKYLFRKEGQNVTLSCEQNLNHDAMYWYRQDPGQGLRLIYYSQIVNDFQKGDIAEGYSVSREKKESFPLTVTSAQKNPTAFYLCASSIGGTGYEQYFGPGTRLTVT.

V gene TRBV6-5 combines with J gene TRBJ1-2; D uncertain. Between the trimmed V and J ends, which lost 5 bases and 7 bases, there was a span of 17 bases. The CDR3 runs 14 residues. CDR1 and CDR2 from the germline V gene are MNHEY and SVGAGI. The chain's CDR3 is CASSQDSYLGGYTF. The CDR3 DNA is TGTGCCAGCAGTCAGGATTCCTATTTAGGTGGCTACACCTTC.

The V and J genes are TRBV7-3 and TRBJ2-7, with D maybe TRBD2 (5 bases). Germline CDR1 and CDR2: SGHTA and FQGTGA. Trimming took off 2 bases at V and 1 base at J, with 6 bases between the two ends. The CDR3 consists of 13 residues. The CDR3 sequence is CASSLSGSYEQYF. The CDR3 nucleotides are TGTGCCAGCAGCTTATCGGGGTCCTACGAGCAGTACTTC.

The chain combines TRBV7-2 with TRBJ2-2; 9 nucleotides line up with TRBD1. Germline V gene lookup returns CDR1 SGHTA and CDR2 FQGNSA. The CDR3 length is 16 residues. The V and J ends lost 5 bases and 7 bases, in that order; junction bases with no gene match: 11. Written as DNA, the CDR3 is TGTGCCAGCAGCCCCCGGGACAGGGTTTATATCGGGGAGCTGTTTTTT. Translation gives CASSPRDRVYIGELFF.

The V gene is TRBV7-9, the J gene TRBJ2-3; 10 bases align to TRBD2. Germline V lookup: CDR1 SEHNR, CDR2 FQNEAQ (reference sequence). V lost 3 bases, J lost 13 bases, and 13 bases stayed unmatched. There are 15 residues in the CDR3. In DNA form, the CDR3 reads TGTGCCAGCAGCTTGAGGGTAGCGGGGGGCCCGGCGGAGTATTTT. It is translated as CASSLRVAGGPAEYF.

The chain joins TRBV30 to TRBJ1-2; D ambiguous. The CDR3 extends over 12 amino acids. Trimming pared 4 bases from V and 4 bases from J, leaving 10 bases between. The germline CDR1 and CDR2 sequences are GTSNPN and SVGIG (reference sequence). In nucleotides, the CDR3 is TGTGCCTGGATGAGAACAGCCTATGGCTACACCTTC. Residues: CAWMRTAYGYTF.

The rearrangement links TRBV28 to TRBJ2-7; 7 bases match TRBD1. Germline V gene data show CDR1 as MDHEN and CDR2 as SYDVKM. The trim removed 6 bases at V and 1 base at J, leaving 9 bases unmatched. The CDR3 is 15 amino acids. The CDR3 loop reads CASSQVAGGSYEQYF. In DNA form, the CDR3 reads TGTGCCAGCAGCCAGGTGGCAGGGGGATCCTACGAGCAGTACTTC.

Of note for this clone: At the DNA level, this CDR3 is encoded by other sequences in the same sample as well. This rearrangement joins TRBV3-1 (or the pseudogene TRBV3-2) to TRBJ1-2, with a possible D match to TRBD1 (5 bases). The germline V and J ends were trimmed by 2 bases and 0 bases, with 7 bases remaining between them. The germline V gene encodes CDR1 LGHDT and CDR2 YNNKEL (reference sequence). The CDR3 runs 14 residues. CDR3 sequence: CASSQTGSNYGYTF. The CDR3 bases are TGTGCCAGCAGCCAAACAGGCTCTAACTATGGCTACACCTTC.

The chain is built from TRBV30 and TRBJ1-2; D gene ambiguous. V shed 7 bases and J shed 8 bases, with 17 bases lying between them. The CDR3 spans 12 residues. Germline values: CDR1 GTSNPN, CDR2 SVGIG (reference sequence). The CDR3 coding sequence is TGTGCCTCTTCCCCCACCGCCGGGGGCTACACCTTC. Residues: CASSPTAGGYTF.

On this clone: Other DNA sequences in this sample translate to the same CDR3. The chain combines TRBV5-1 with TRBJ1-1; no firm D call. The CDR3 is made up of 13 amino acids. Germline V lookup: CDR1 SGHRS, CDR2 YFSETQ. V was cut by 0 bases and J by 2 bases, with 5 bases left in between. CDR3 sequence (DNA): TGCGCCAGCAGCTTGGTAGTTAACACTGAAGCTTTCTTT. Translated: CASSLVVNTEAFF.

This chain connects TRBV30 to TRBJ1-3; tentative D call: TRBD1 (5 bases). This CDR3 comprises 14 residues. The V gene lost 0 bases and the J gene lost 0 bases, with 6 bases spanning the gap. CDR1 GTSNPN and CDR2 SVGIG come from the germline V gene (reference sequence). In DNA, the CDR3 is TGTGCCTGGAGTGTACAGGACTCTGGAAACACCATATATTTT. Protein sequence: CAWSVQDSGNTIYF.

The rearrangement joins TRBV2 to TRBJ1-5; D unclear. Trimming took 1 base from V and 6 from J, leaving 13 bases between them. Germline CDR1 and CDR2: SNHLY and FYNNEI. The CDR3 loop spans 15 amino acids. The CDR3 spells CASSEVSYPGQPQHF. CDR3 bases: TGTGCCAGCAGTGAAGTCAGTTATCCGGGTCAGCCCCAGCATTTT.